The rows below give T cell receptor beta chains drawn from one sample of a study of T cell responses to AZD1222 COVID-19 vaccine. Sequenced by immunoSEQ multiplex PCR; TCRdb stores in-frame clones only, minus some. In the table there are 150,000 to 200,000 clones, approximately 90% of which are singletons. The starting material was peripheral blood, obtained on day 0 of AZD1222 vaccination. The origin of the receptors is an adult in good health. Both conserved end residues are part of each CDR3. Fields, in order: J gene, D gene, V gene, clone size, CDR3 protein, CDR3 DNA. A D gene is named only where the DNA matches it firmly. Where a row states a size, it is once, few, many or the class of an expanded clone; other rows omit it.

TRBJ2-3,TRBD2,TRBV5-4,once,CASSLVAGVSTDTQYF,TGTGCCAGCAGCTTGGTGGCGGGAGTTAGCACAGATACGCAGTATTTT
TRBJ2-5,-,TRBV5-1,-,CASSPRRAAQETQYF,TGCGCCAGCAGCCCCCGACGGGCAGCACAAGAGACCCAGTACTTC
TRBJ1-2,-,TRBV6-5,-,CASREPGGYTF,TGTGCCAGTCGGGAGCCGGGGGGCTACACCTTC
TRBJ1-1,TRBD1,TRBV12-3/TRBV12-4,once,CASTLSGGAEAFF,TGTGCCAGCACCCTGTCAGGGGGGGCTGAAGCTTTCTTT
TRBJ2-2,TRBD1,TRBV5-4,few,CASSPGGIWAGELFF,TGTGCCAGCAGCCCAGGGGGCATATGGGCCGGGGAGCTGTTTTTT
TRBJ2-1,-,TRBV10-3,-,CAISGDYNEQFF,TGTGCCATCAGCGGGGACTACAATGAGCAGTTCTTC
TRBJ1-2,-,TRBV28,-,CASSTRQGGLYYGYTF,TGTGCCAGCAGTACCCGTCAGGGAGGCCTTTACTATGGCTACACCTTC
TRBJ1-6,-,TRBV28,-,CASSLWVGQTGSPLHF,TGTGCCAGCAGTTTATGGGTCGGGCAGACTGGTTCACCCCTCCACTTT
TRBJ2-1,-,TRBV4-3,-,CASSQDAYNEQFF,TGCGCCAGCAGCCAAGATGCGTACAATGAGCAGTTCTTC
TRBJ1-4,TRBD1,TRBV5-1,-,CASSWTGAPEKLFF,TGCGCCAGCAGCTGGACAGGGGCGCCCGAAAAACTGTTTTTT
TRBJ1-3,TRBD1,TRBV5-1,-,CASSTGTGNGNTIYF,TGCGCCAGCAGCACCGGGACAGGGAATGGAAACACCATATATTTT
TRBJ2-1,TRBD2,TRBV27,-,CASRRGDFYNEQFF,TGTGCCAGCAGACGGGGGGATTTTTACAATGAGCAGTTCTTC
TRBJ2-7,-,TRBV7-8,-,CASSSNPGFTYEQYF,TGTGCCAGCAGCTCAAACCCAGGGTTTACTTACGAGCAGTACTTC
TRBJ1-2,-,TRBV27,-,CASSPLGSPPASF,TGTGCCAGCAGTCCCCTCGGCTCTCCACCTGCCTCCTTC
TRBJ1-6,TRBD1,TRBV6-5,-,CASTHRDRVNSPLHF,TGTGCCAGCACCCACCGGGACAGGGTGAATTCACCCCTCCACTTT
TRBJ1-6,-,TRBV2,once,CASSEARLPGSGYNSPLHF,TGTGCCAGCAGTGAAGCGCGCCTCCCAGGTAGCGGTTATAATTCACCCCTCCACTTT
TRBJ2-2,-,TRBV7-3,once,CASSTQGPANTGELFF,TGTGCCAGCAGCACCCAAGGGCCCGCGAACACCGGGGAGCTGTTTTTT
TRBJ1-5,-,TRBV7-8,-,CASSLDGFEGQPQHF,TGTGCCAGCAGCCTCGACGGATTTGAGGGTCAGCCCCAGCATTTT
TRBJ1-1,TRBD1,TRBV18,-,CASSPQTPGTGANTEAFF,TGTGCCAGCTCACCGCAGACGCCCGGGACAGGAGCGAACACTGAAGCTTTCTTT
TRBJ1-3,-,TRBV29-1,-,CSVDGAGPGNTIYF,TGCAGCGTTGACGGGGCAGGGCCTGGAAACACCATATATTTT
TRBJ1-5,-,TRBV12-3/TRBV12-4,-,CASALSNQPQHF,TGTGCCAGCGCCCTCAGTAATCAGCCCCAGCATTTT
TRBJ1-1,-,TRBV5-1,once,CASSLYGGLNTEAFF,TGCGCCAGCAGCTTGTATGGAGGACTAAACACTGAAGCTTTCTTT
TRBJ1-6,-,TRBV5-1,once,CASSFTANSPLHF,TGCGCCAGCAGCTTTACAGCAAATTCACCCCTCCACTTT
TRBJ1-2,-,TRBV28,-,CASSLSYYGYTF,TGTGCCAGCAGTTTATCATACTATGGCTACACCTTC
TRBJ1-1,-,TRBV9,-,CASSLEQGMNTEAFF,TGTGCCAGCAGCCTTGAACAGGGAATGAACACTGAAGCTTTCTTT
TRBJ1-2,-,TRBV15,few,CATSRGRLETNYGYTF,TGTGCCACCAGCAGAGGACGGTTGGAGACGAACTATGGCTACACCTTC
TRBJ1-5,-,TRBV2,-,CASSEERAALPQHF,TGTGCCAGCAGTGAAGAGCGGGCCGCCCTGCCCCAGCATTTT
TRBJ2-5,TRBD2,TRBV5-4,-,CASSSGLAQETQYF,TGTGCCAGCAGCTCCGGACTAGCCCAAGAGACCCAGTACTTC
TRBJ2-7,-,TRBV7-8,-,CASSRNVAYEQYF,TGTGCCAGCAGCCGAAATGTAGCCTACGAGCAGTACTTC
TRBJ2-5,TRBD1,TRBV5-5,few,CASSFRGPGETQYF,TGTGCCAGCAGCTTCAGGGGGCCGGGGGAGACCCAGTACTTC
TRBJ1-1,-,TRBV4-1,-,CASSQQSSPAFF,TGCGCCAGCAGCCAACAGTCCAGCCCAGCTTTCTTT
TRBJ1-5,-,TRBV12-1,-,CASSFGAATNQPQHF,TGTGCCAGCAGCTTTGGGGCAGCGACGAATCAGCCCCAGCATTTT
TRBJ2-3,-,TRBV18,-,CASSPTGAQDTQYF,TGTGCCAGCTCACCAACGGGGGCGCAAGATACGCAGTATTTT
TRBJ2-1,TRBD2,TRBV4-1,-,CASSQDPTSGVGNYNEQFF,TGCGCCAGCAGCCAAGATCCGACTAGCGGGGTTGGAAACTACAATGAGCAGTTCTTC
TRBJ2-7,-,TRBV7-2,-,CASSLHSYYEQYF,TGTGCCAGCAGCTTGCACAGCTACTACGAGCAGTACTTC
TRBJ2-7,TRBD1,TRBV20-1,-,CSASQGVPQYF,TGCAGTGCTAGCCAGGGGGTGCCGCAGTACTTC
TRBJ2-7,-,TRBV5-1,-,CASGMGGRSYEQYF,TGCGCCAGCGGGATGGGGGGCCGTTCCTACGAGCAGTACTTC
TRBJ2-5,-,TRBV9,few,CASSRNIGPGTGETQYF,TGTGCCAGCAGCCGAAACATCGGGCCTGGGACCGGGGAGACCCAGTACTTC
TRBJ2-7,-,TRBV7-8,few,CASSRAGITYEQYF,TGTGCCAGCAGCCGAGCCGGGATAACCTACGAGCAGTACTTC
TRBJ1-6,-,TRBV9,few,CASRPNYSYNSPLHF,TGTGCCAGCAGGCCGAATTACTCCTATAATTCACCCCTCCACTTT